Shown below are 29 T cell receptor beta chains from a single sample sequenced in a study of blood T cells in healthy people across ages. PCR was performed a second time for roughly 6 to 12 cycles using a sample-barcoded 5' primer and a J-beta primer mix. TCRdb redid the calling of the 5' RACE reads with MiXCR, one entry per CDR3 protein. The top ten clones hold approximately 14% of a sample with around 990,000 distinct CDR3 sequences, more than 30% of them seen once. Material for sequencing was blood. These receptor sequences come from a man younger than 35 in good health.

A word on this clonotype: Given a much more abundant clone one base away, this may be a read error. The gene calls are TRBV6-4 and TRBJ2-3, with D unclear. Germline V lookup: CDR1 MRHNA, CDR2 SNTAGT. V was trimmed by 4 bases and J by 0 bases, leaving 5 bases between them. The CDR3 is 13 amino acids. CDR3: CASSGASTDTQYF. The DNA of the CDR3 is TGTGCCAGCAGTGGGGCTAGCACAGATACGCAGTATTTT.

This chain links TRBV7-2 with TRBJ2-4, with TRBD1 identical over 11 bases. The CDR3 contains 17 residues. CDR1 is SGHTA, CDR2 FQGNSA, per germline. V dropped 4 bases and J dropped 5; count of bases not matched to a gene: 10. The CDR3 region is CASSSVSDRGLENIQYF. In DNA form, the CDR3 reads TGTGCCAGCAGCTCCGTATCGGACAGGGGGCTTGAAAACATTCAGTACTTC. Full variable domain (outside the CDR3, taken from reference TRBV7-2 and TRBJ2-4): GAGVSQSPSNKVTEKGKDVELRCDPISGHTALYWYRQSLGQGLEFLIYFQGNSAPDKSGLPSDRFSAERTGGSVSTLTIQRTQQEDSAVYLCASSSVSDRGLENIQYFGAGTRLSVL.

V gene TRBV4-2 combines with J gene TRBJ2-2, with 9 bases lining up with TRBD1. The J segment lost 5 bases and the V segment lost 0 bases, leaving 10 bases of the junction unmatched. Germline lookup yields CDR1 LGHNA and CDR2 YNFKEQ. The CDR3 loop spans 18 amino acids. For the CDR3, the DNA is TGTGCCAGCAGCCAAGATCGGGGACAGGGTGTCACTACCGGGGAGCTGTTTTTT. Encoded protein: CASSQDRGQGVTTGELFF.

This CDR3 is CSVEERVWGEQYF. CDR3 bases: TGCAGCGTTGAAGAAAGGGTATGGGGCGAGCAGTACTTC. The chain employs TRBV29-1 and TRBJ2-7; the D is unclear. Looked up from germline, CDR1 is SQVTM and CDR2 is ANQGSEA. The CDR3 is made up of 13 amino acids. V was cut by 0 bases and J by 6 bases, with 12 bases left in between.

This clonotype was detected ten times or more. The junction differs from germline at one of its ends, possibly a read error. The gene calls are TRBV5-1 and TRBJ2-3; D might be TRBD2 (5 bases). Germline values: CDR1 SGHRS, CDR2 YFSETQ. The CDR3 is 15 amino acids. As DNA, the CDR3 is TGTGCCAGCAGCTTAGAGGGCGGGAGCACAGATACGCAGTATTTT. This gives the protein CASSLEGGSTDTQYF.

This clonotype was seen more than once but under ten times. This chain links TRBV2 with TRBJ2-1; 8 positions match TRBD1. After removal of 4 bases from V and 1 base from J, the junction contained 6 bases not matched to a gene. Germline V gives CDR1 SNHLY, CDR2 FYNNEI. The CDR3 has 16 residues. The CDR3 loop is CASSGRQGISYNEQFF. CDR3 in DNA: TGTGCCAGCAGTGGGCGACAGGGGATATCCTACAATGAGCAGTTCTTC.

A few counts support this clonotype. The chain has TRBV6-5 and TRBJ1-4, with TRBD1 matching over 8 bases. J lost 2 bases, V lost 1 base, and 3 bases had no gene match. The CDR3 is 16 amino acids. Germline V gene data show CDR1 as MNHEY and CDR2 as SVGAGI. CDR3: CASSYLQGVTNEKLFF. The CDR3 DNA reads as TGTGCCAGCAGTTACTTACAGGGGGTGACTAATGAAAAACTGTTTTTT.

The rearrangement uses TRBV5-5 and TRBJ1-5, with D perhaps TRBD1 (5 bases). The CDR3 runs to 17 residues. Trimming stripped 0 bases from V and 0 bases from J, with 13 bases between. Per the germline V gene, CDR1 is SGHKS and CDR2 is YYEKEE (reference sequence). The chain's CDR3 is CASSLADRAYSNQPQHF. The CDR3 DNA follows: TGTGCCAGCAGCTTGGCTGACAGAGCCTATAGCAATCAGCCCCAGCATTTT.

V usage is TRBV27 and J usage is TRBJ1-4; D gene ambiguous. V lost 5 bases to trimming and J lost 7 bases, with 17 bases between them. The CDR3 extends over 15 amino acids. Looked up from germline, CDR1 is MNHEY and CDR2 is SMNVEV (reference sequence). The CDR3 nucleotides read TGTGCCAGCAGTCCGTGGGCCAGGAATAGTGAAAAACTGTTTTTT. Encoded protein: CASSPWARNSEKLFF.

In this sample, this clonotype turned up many times. This rearrangement joins TRBV4-3 to TRBJ1-2, with D uncertain. With 3 bases removed from V and 4 bases from J, the gap between germline ends came to 9 bases. Germline CDR1 is LGHNA and CDR2 is YSLEER. The CDR3 covers 13 residues. CDR3 coding DNA: TGCGCCAGCAGCCACACACCATCCTATGGCTACACCTTC. This codes for CASSHTPSYGYTF.

A few counts support this clonotype. In nucleotides, the CDR3 is TGTGCCAGCAGCGTTAATCGGATCGTTAGCACAGATACGCAGTATTTT. Translating it yields CASSVNRIVSTDTQYF. The rearrangement uses TRBV9 and TRBJ2-3; the D is unclear. The ends were cut back, 2 bases at V and 0 bases at J, with 13 bases in the middle. The CDR3 covers 16 residues. Germline values: CDR1 SGDLS, CDR2 YYNGEE.

The chain carries TRBV20-1 and TRBJ2-1, with 13 bases that match TRBD2. This CDR3 contains 15 residues. CDR1 DFQATT and CDR2 SNEGSKA come from the germline V gene (reference sequence). V lost 5 bases to trimming and J lost 8 bases; unmatched junction nucleotides: 9. CDR3 in DNA: TGCAGTGCTCGACCCCCGACTAGCGGGGGGTATGAGCAGTTCTTC. This translates into CSARPPTSGGYEQFF.

This clonotype was seen many times. This chain joins TRBV7-2 and TRBJ1-2; a possible D gene is TRBD1 (5 bases). Trimming removed 1 base at V and 0 bases at J, with 12 bases between. Germline V gene sequence: CDR1 SGHTA, CDR2 FQGNSA. The CDR3 has 16 amino acids. The CDR3 is CASSLVGRSANYGYTF. The CDR3 DNA is TGTGCCAGCAGCTTAGTGGGACGGTCCGCTAACTATGGCTACACCTTC.

In regard to this clonotype: At one boundary the junction diverges from the germline segment, which might be a read error. The chain carries TRBV7-9 and TRBJ1-2; D is unclear. The CDR3 loop spans 14 amino acids. Germline assignment: CDR1 SEHNR and CDR2 FQNEAQ (reference sequence). CDR3 region: CVSSLDGRRYGYIF. In nucleotides, the CDR3 is TGTGTCAGCAGCTTAGATGGGAGACGCTATGGCTACATCTTC.

The chain carries TRBV29-1 and TRBJ2-3; D remains unclear. Deletions cut 3 bases from V and 3 bases from J, with 10 bases between. CDR3 length: 13 residues. Germline-derived CDR1 and CDR2 are SQVTM and ANQGSEA. The CDR3 region is CSVEWRGTDTQYF. Written as DNA, the CDR3 is TGCAGCGTTGAGTGGAGAGGAACAGATACGCAGTATTTT.

This clonotype was counted once. The rearrangement links TRBV6-4 to TRBJ2-3; D not certain. Germline lookup yields CDR1 MRHNA and CDR2 SNTAGT. This CDR3 contains 13 residues. The V gene lost 3 bases and the J gene lost 3 bases, with 7 bases spanning the gap. CDR3 sequence (DNA): TGTGCCAGCAGTGAATTCGTTACAGATACGCAGTATTTT. It specifies CASSEFVTDTQYF.

The chain combines TRBV7-3 with TRBJ1-1; D is perhaps TRBD1 (5 bases). This CDR3 region has 16 residues. Germline V gene data show CDR1 as SGHTA and CDR2 as FQGTGA. The ends were cut back, 2 bases at V and 1 base at J, with 14 bases in the middle. CDR3 amino acids: CASSLSGFGGNTEAFF. The CDR3, as DNA: TGTGCCAGCAGCTTATCAGGGTTTGGGGGGAACACTGAAGCTTTCTTT.

A few counts support this clonotype. This sequence joins TRBV6-2 or TRBV6-3 and TRBJ2-1; the match to TRBD1 covers 7 bases. CDR1 is MNHEY and CDR2 is SVGEGT in the germline V gene. V lost 5 bases and J lost 7; bases outside the gene matches: 5. CDR3 size: 13 residues. This CDR3 is CASSTGTVNEQFF. CDR3 coding DNA: TGTGCCAGCAGTACAGGGACAGTTAATGAGCAGTTCTTC.

This clonotype has a count of ten or more. The chain has TRBV2 and TRBJ2-1; 7 bases match TRBD2. Germline loops: CDR1 SNHLY, CDR2 FYNNEI. The CDR3 consists of 11 residues. The J segment lost 7 bases and the V segment lost 6 bases, leaving 0 bases of the junction unmatched. The CDR3 DNA reads TGTGCCAGCAGCGGGAGGAATGAGCAGTTCTTC. Protein product: CASSGRNEQFF. Looking up the rest from reference TRBV2 and TRBJ2-1 gives the full variable domain: EPEVTQTPSHQVTQMGQEVILRCVPISNHLYFYWYRQILGQKVEFLVSFYNNEISEKSEIFDDQFSVERPDGSNFTLKIRSTKLEDSAMYFCASSGRNEQFFGPGTRLTVL.

The rearrangement links TRBV5-1 to TRBJ1-4; 8 positions match TRBD1. The CDR3 contains 14 residues. The junction had 7 bases not matched to a gene; V was cut back by 4 bases and J by 8 bases. Germline V CDR1 and CDR2: SGHRS, YFSETQ. The chain's CDR3 is CASSHSGTGEKLFF. CDR3 DNA: TGCGCCAGCAGCCACTCCGGGACAGGCGAAAAACTGTTTTTT.

V usage is TRBV20-1 and J usage is TRBJ1-4; D is undetermined. Germline loops: CDR1 DFQATT, CDR2 SNEGSKA (reference sequence). The CDR3 runs 14 residues. Trimming stripped 5 bases from V and 7 bases from J, with 17 bases between. The CDR3 spells CSALPPVSGEKLFF. The CDR3 nucleotides are TGCAGTGCTCTCCCCCCGGTTTCTGGTGAAAAACTGTTTTTT.

The chain recombines TRBV29-1 with TRBJ2-5; D may be TRBD1 (6 bases). The CDR3 contains 13 residues. The V gene's germline CDR1 is SQVTM and CDR2 ANQGSEA. Trimming shortened V by 3 bases and J by 3 bases, and 11 bases separated the two germline ends. The CDR3 loop reads CSVEADREETQYF. The CDR3 DNA follows: TGCAGCGTTGAGGCGGACAGAGAAGAGACCCAGTACTTC. Full variable domain (remainder filled in from reference TRBV29-1 and TRBJ2-5): SAVISQKPSRDICQRGTSLTIQCQVDSQVTMMFWYRQQPGQSLTLIATANQGSEATYESGFVIDKFPISRPNLTFSTLTVSNMSPEDSSIYLCSVEADREETQYFGPGTRLLVL.

The J gene is TRBJ1-1, the V gene TRBV29-1; a weak D match, TRBD1 (6 bases). V was pared by 6 bases and J by 0 bases, with 14 bases between. The CDR3 is made up of 14 amino acids. The germline V gene encodes CDR1 SQVTM and CDR2 ANQGSEA. Here the CDR3 DNA reads TGCAGCGTCTCCGAAGGGGGGATGAACACTGAAGCTTTCTTT. Its translation is CSVSEGGMNTEAFF. The full variable domain, rest sourced from reference TRBV29-1 and TRBJ1-1, is SAVISQKPSRDICQRGTSLTIQCQVDSQVTMMFWYRQQPGQSLTLIATANQGSEATYESGFVIDKFPISRPNLTFSTLTVSNMSPEDSSIYLCSVSEGGMNTEAFFGQGTRLTVV.

The chain has TRBV6-5 and TRBJ2-4; TRBD1 aligns across 9 bases. The CDR3 loop spans 15 amino acids. Germline assignment: CDR1 MNHEY and CDR2 SVGAGI. Germline trimming cut 5 bases from V and 6 bases from J; bases unmatched to any gene: 8. CDR3 amino acids: CASSTGTGRSNIQYF. CDR3 bases: TGTGCCAGCAGTACCGGGACAGGGAGGTCAAACATTCAGTACTTC.

This clonotype turned up a few times. The chain joins TRBV9 to TRBJ2-1; possible D gene TRBD2, 5 bases. Trimming shortened V by 0 bases and J by 9 bases, and 10 bases separated the two germline ends. CDR3 length: 13 amino acids. The germline V gene encodes CDR1 SGDLS and CDR2 YYNGEE. This chain's CDR3 is CASSVDEGVEQFF. CDR3 coding DNA: TGTGCCAGCAGCGTAGACGAGGGCGTTGAGCAGTTCTTC.

This clonotype was seen more than once but under ten times. The chain employs TRBV6-6 and TRBJ1-2; 7 nucleotides match TRBD1. Germline CDR1 reads MNHNY; CDR2 reads SVGAGI (reference sequence). After removal of 4 bases from V and 4 bases from J, the junction contained 6 bases not matched to a gene. The CDR3 totals 14 residues. The CDR3 region has the DNA TGTGCCAGCAGTTTACAGGGGTACAGCTATGGCTACACCTTC. Its protein is CASSLQGYSYGYTF.

The rearrangement joins TRBV4-3 to TRBJ2-1; 8 bases agree with TRBD1. CDR1 LGHNA and CDR2 YSLEER come from the germline V gene. CDR3 length: 21 residues. The V and J ends lost 2 bases and 1 base, in that order; junction bases with no gene match: 19. CDR3 protein: CASSQPEGVNRQGPSYNEQFF. The CDR3 nucleotides read TGCGCCAGCAGCCAACCCGAAGGCGTAAACAGACAGGGGCCATCCTACAATGAGCAGTTCTTC.

This rearrangement joins TRBV12-5 to TRBJ2-3; D remains unclear. The CDR3 is 14 residues long. The V gene lost 6 bases and the J gene lost 0 bases, with 10 bases spanning the gap. Germline CDR1 and CDR2: LGHNT and FRNRAP. CDR3 nucleotide sequence: TGTGCTAGTGGACCCGACCATAGCACAGATACGCAGTATTTT. This codes for CASGPDHSTDTQYF.

Only a few counts were recorded for this clonotype. The chain recombines TRBV3-1 with TRBJ2-1; 9 bases fit TRBD1. The trim removed 3 bases at V and 6 bases at J, leaving 6 bases unmatched. The CDR3 spans 15 residues. Germline loops: CDR1 LGHDT, CDR2 YNNKEL (reference sequence). The CDR3, as DNA: TGTGCCAGCAGCCATGTACAGGGGGCGATCAATGAGCAGTTCTTC. Translation gives CASSHVQGAINEQFF.